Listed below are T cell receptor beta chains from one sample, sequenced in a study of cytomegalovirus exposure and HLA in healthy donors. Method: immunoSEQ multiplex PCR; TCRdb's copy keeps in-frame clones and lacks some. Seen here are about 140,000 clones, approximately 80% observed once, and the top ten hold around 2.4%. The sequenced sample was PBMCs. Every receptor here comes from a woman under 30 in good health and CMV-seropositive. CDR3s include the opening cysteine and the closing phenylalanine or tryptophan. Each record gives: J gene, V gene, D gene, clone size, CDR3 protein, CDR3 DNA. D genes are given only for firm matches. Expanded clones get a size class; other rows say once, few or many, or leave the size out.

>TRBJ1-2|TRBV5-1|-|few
CASSEQGRDYGYTF
TGCGCCAGCAGCGAGCAGGGCAGAGACTATGGCTACACCTTC
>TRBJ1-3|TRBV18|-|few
CASSPQSSGNTIYF
TGTGCCAGCTCACCACAGAGTTCTGGAAACACCATATATTTT
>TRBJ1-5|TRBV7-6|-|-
CASSLSIGAEPQHF
TGTGCCAGCAGCTTATCGATAGGGGCTGAGCCCCAGCATTTT
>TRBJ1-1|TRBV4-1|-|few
CASSQAAQGPSEAFF
TGCGCCAGCAGCCAAGCGGCACAGGGCCCCTCTGAAGCTTTCTTT
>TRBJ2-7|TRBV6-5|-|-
CASSYSPDRHYEQYF
TGTGCCAGCAGTTACTCACCCGACAGGCACTACGAGCAGTACTTC
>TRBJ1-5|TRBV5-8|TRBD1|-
CASSSNYRGDQPQHF
TGTGCCAGCAGCTCAAACTACAGGGGAGATCAGCCCCAGCATTTT
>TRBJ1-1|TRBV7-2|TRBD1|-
CASSLGAQGITEAFF
TGTGCCAGCAGCTTAGGGGCACAGGGGATCACTGAAGCTTTCTTT
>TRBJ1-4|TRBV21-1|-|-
CASSPLNEKLFF
TGTGCCAGCAGCCCCCTAAATGAAAAACTGTTTTTT
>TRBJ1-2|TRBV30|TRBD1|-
CAWSVMGQGVVGYTF
TGTGCCTGGAGTGTAATGGGACAGGGCGTTGTCGGCTACACCTTC
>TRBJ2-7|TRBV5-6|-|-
CASSLAGTPYEQYF
TGTGCCAGCAGCTTGGCCGGGACACCCTACGAGCAGTACTTC
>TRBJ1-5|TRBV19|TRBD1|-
CASCPTGSNQPQHF
TGTGCCAGTTGCCCGACAGGGAGCAATCAGCCCCAGCATTTT
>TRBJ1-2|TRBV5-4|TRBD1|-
CASSQPTGATNYGYTF
TGTGCCAGCAGCCAGCCAACAGGGGCTACTAACTATGGCTACACCTTC
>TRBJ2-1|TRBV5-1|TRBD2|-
CASRPTSGGASVNEQFF
TGCGCCAGCAGACCTACTAGCGGGGGTGCCTCCGTCAATGAGCAGTTCTTC
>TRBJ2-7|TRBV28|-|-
CASSNRGGSYEQYF
TGTGCCAGCAGTAACAGGGGAGGCTCCTACGAGCAGTACTTC
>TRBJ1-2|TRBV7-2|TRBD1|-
CASSLMTGVGYTF
TGTGCCAGCAGCTTAATGACAGGGGTTGGCTACACCTTC
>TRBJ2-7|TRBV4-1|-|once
CASSQVRGEQYF
TGCGCCAGCAGCCAAGTCAGGGGCGAGCAGTACTTC
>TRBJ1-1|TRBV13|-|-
CASSLPRSRAFF
TGTGCCAGCAGCTTGCCCAGGTCGCGAGCTTTCTTT
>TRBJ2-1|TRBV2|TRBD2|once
CASRATSGAYNEQFF
TGTGCCAGCAGAGCAACTAGCGGGGCCTACAATGAGCAGTTCTTC
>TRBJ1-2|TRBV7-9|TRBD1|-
CASSSGTGPYGYTF
TGTGCCAGCAGCTCTGGGACAGGCCCGTATGGCTACACCTTC
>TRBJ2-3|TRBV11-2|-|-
CASSLVPSIAALEGTQYF
TGTGCCAGCAGCTTAGTACCATCCATAGCGGCCCTGGAGGGTACGCAGTATTTT
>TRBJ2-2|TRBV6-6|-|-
CASSQRGTTDTGELFF
TGTGCCAGCAGTCAGAGAGGGACAACTGACACCGGGGAGCTGTTTTTT
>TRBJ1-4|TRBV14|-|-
CASSRNRGRSEKLFF
TGTGCCAGCAGCCGGAACCGGGGGAGGAGTGAAAAACTGTTTTTT
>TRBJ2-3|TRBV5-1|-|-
CASSLAGGATDTQYF
TGCGCCAGCAGCTTGGCGGGCGGGGCCACAGATACGCAGTATTTT
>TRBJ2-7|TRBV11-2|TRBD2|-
CASSLGGISPEQYF
TGTGCCAGCAGCTTGGGAGGGATTAGTCCCGAGCAGTACTTC